The source of this TCR beta chain is a study of T cells in Graves' hyperthyroidism and ophthalmopathy. The germline V gene has CDR1 SQVTM and CDR2 ANQGSEA. CDR3 length: 15 residues. On this clonotype itself: Its ends do not fully match the called genes, so a read error is possible.

Amplification of TCR beta CDR3 regions was performed using RNA transcripts as template. HTBI primers were employed in a first-round RT-PCR of the TCR CDR3. Each CDR3 protein gets one entry after TCRdb re-called the multiplex PCR reads with MiXCR. Of over 650,000 distinct CDR3 sequences listed, about 45% were seen once; the top ten hold 6.5% to 9%. The sequence came from an adult man with Graves' disease, either hyperthyroidism or ophthalmopathy (not recorded which). The chain combines TRBV29-1 with TRBJ2-3; 8 bases are shared with TRBD2. The sample was peripheral blood or thyroid tissue (not recorded which). The CDR3 DNA reads TGCAGCGTTGAAGCAGCGGGAGCCTTCACAAATACGCAGTATTTT. Amino acid sequence: CSVEAAGAFTNTQYF.